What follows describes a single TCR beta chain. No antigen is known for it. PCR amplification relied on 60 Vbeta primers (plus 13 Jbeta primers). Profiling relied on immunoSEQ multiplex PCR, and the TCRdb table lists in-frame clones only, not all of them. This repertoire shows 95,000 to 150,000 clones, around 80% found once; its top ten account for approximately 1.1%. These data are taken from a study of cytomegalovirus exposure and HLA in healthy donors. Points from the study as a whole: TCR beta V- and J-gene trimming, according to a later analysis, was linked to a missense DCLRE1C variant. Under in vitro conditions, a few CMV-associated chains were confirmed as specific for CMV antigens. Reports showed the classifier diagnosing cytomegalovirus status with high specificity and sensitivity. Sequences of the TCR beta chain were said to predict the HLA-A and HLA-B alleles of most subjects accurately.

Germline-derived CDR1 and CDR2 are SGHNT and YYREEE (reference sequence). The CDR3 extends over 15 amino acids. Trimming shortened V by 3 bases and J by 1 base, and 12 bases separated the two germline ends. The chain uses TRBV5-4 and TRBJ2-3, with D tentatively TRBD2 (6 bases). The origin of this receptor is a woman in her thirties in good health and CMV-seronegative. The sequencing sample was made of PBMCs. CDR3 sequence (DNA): TGTGCCAGCAGCTCCCGGGGGTTAGGCACAGATACGCAGTATTTT. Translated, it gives CASSSRGLGTDTQYF. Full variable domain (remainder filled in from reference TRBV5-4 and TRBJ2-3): ETGVTQSPTHLIKTRGQQVTLRCSSQSGHNTVSWYQQALGQGPQFIFQYYREEENGRGNFPPRFSGLQFPNYSSELNVNALELDDSALYLCASSSRGLGTDTQYFGPGTRLTVL.